A single sample is the source of the 26 T cell receptor beta chains below, sequenced in a study of T-cell reconstitution after alpha-beta-depleted transplantation in children. Unique molecular identifiers were incorporated during preparation of the TCRbeta library. One entry per CDR3 protein results from TCRdb running MiXCR on the PCR reads. The sample carries some 830,000 distinct CDR3 sequences, 16% recorded once. Sequencing used PBMCs, mostly from graft donor cells, obtained 360 days after TCRalphabeta/CD19-depleted stem cell transplant. The receptors come from a male patient between 5 and 17 years old who had a stem cell transplant for acute lymphoblastic leukemia, so the T cells may come from the graft donor.

The chain employs TRBV6-2 or TRBV6-3 and TRBJ2-7; TRBD2 matches at 9 bases. Germline CDR1 reads MNHEY; CDR2 reads SVGEGT. J lost 2 bases, V lost 4 bases, and 6 bases had no gene match. This CDR3 is built from 15 residues. This chain's CDR3 is CASSSPASGTYEQYF. CDR3 nucleotides: TGTGCCAGCAGTTCCCCCGCTAGCGGGACCTACGAGCAGTACTTC.

This clonotype came up a few times. CDR3 DNA sequence: TGCAGTGCCCGCCCGGGGAGCAGGGATACGCAGTATTTT. This gives the protein CSARPGSRDTQYF. The chain carries TRBV20-1 and TRBJ2-3; D is perhaps TRBD2 (5 bases). Germline CDR1 is DFQATT and CDR2 is SNEGSKA (reference sequence). CDR3 length: 13 amino acids. V shed 6 bases and J shed 6 bases, with 16 bases lying between them.

The V and J genes are TRBV5-1 and TRBJ1-2; 8 nucleotides agree with TRBD1. The V gene's germline CDR1 is SGHRS and CDR2 YFSETQ. This CDR3 has 16 amino acids. Germline trimming cut 5 bases from V and 5 bases from J; bases unmatched to any gene: 14. CDR3 protein: CASSFRWDRFIYGYTF. In DNA, the CDR3 is TGCGCCAGCAGTTTTCGCTGGGACAGGTTTATTTATGGCTACACCTTC. The full variable domain, in which reference TRBV5-1 and TRBJ1-2 provide the parts outside the CDR3, is KAGVTQTPRYLIKTRGQQVTLSCSPISGHRSVSWYQQTPGQGLQFLFEYFSETQRNKGNFPGRFSGRQFSNSRSEMNVSTLELGDSALYLCASSFRWDRFIYGYTFGSGTRLTVV.

This clonotype was observed a few times. The chain combines TRBV5-1 with TRBJ2-7, with TRBD2 as a possible D gene (5 bases). CDR3 length: 15 amino acids. Trimming took 3 bases from V and 5 from J, leaving 18 bases between them. CDR1 is SGHRS, CDR2 YFSETQ, per germline. CDR3 sequence reads: CASSSPGSGGDEQYF. The CDR3 coding sequence is TGCGCCAGCAGCTCGCCGGGAAGCGGTGGGGACGAGCAGTACTTC.

Comment on this clonotype: A much larger clonotype is one base distant, so this may be a read error. The J gene is TRBJ2-7, the V gene TRBV20-1; the D call may be TRBD1 or TRBD2 (6 bases each). From germline, CDR1 is DFQATT and CDR2 SNEGSKA (reference sequence). V shed 3 bases and J shed 5 bases, with 17 bases lying between them. CDR3 length equals 14 residues. CDR3 region: CSASDQRGHDEQYF. CDR3 DNA: TGCAGTGCTAGTGATCAACGGGGGCACGACGAGCAGTACTTC.

On this clonotype itself: The junction departs from the called germline gene at one end, perhaps through a read error. V and J are TRBV12-3 or TRBV12-4 and TRBJ2-1, with 14 nucleotides matching TRBD2. The CDR3 length is 19 residues. The CDR3 spells CAISLALRGLAGVGNEQFF. Here the CDR3 DNA reads TGTGCCATCAGTTTAGCCCTACGGGGACTAGCGGGAGTGGGGAATGAGCAGTTCTTC.

This clonotype was recorded a few times. The genes are TRBV29-1 and TRBJ2-2, with 10 nucleotides matching TRBD1. Germline V gene lookup returns CDR1 SQVTM and CDR2 ANQGSEA. V lost 7 bases to trimming and J lost 6 bases; unmatched junction nucleotides: 5. This CDR3 has 13 amino acids. The CDR3 spells CSATTGGPGELFF. The CDR3 DNA follows: TGCAGCGCCACGACAGGGGGCCCCGGGGAGCTGTTTTTT.

This clonotype was counted a few times. The rearrangement uses TRBV6-5 and TRBJ1-4, with D maybe TRBD1 (6 bases). The CDR3 is 16 residues long. The V gene lost 4 bases and the J gene lost 7 bases, with 19 bases spanning the gap. Germline lookup yields CDR1 MNHEY and CDR2 SVGAGI. The CDR3 region is CASSSVRRGEGEKLFF. CDR3 sequence (DNA): TGTGCCAGCAGTTCCGTGCGGAGGGGGGAAGGTGAAAAACTGTTTTTT.

The J gene is TRBJ2-1, the V gene TRBV7-9; 9 bases align to TRBD2. The CDR3 loop spans 16 amino acids. Losses at the gene ends were 2 bases for V and 0 bases for J; bases not matched to a gene: 2. Looked up from germline, CDR1 is SEHNR and CDR2 is FQNEAQ (reference sequence). CDR3 in amino acids: CASSLRREGSYNEQFF. CDR3 coding DNA: TGTGCCAGCAGCTTAAGGCGGGAGGGCTCCTACAATGAGCAGTTCTTC. The variable domain in full, completed from reference TRBV7-9 and TRBJ2-1, reads DTGVSQNPRHKITKRGQNVTFRCDPISEHNRLYWYRQTLGQGPEFLTYFQNEAQLEKSRLLSDRFSAERPKGSFSTLEIQRTEQGDSAMYLCASSLRREGSYNEQFFGPGTRLTVL.

This clonotype was seen repeatedly, ten times or more. This sequence joins TRBV7-8 and TRBJ1-1; D gene unclear. Trimming removed 0 bases at V and 0 bases at J, with 5 bases between. This CDR3 comprises 14 residues. Germline loops: CDR1 SGHVS, CDR2 FQNEAQ. CDR3 in amino acids: CASSLALVNTEAFF. CDR3 DNA sequence: TGTGCCAGCAGCTTAGCGTTGGTGAACACTGAAGCTTTCTTT. The full variable domain, its missing parts supplied by reference TRBV7-8 and TRBJ1-1, is GAGVSQSPRYKVAKRGQDVALRCDPISGHVSLFWYQQALGQGPEFLTYFQNEAQLDKSGLPSDRFFAERPEGSVSTLKIQRTQQEDSAVYLCASSLALVNTEAFFGQGTRLTVV.

This clonotype was seen repeatedly, ten times or more. This rearrangement joins TRBV20-1 to TRBJ2-4, with D possibly matching TRBD1 (5 bases). Trimming left V 3 bases short and J 0 bases short, with 6 bases between. In germline, CDR1 is DFQATT, CDR2 SNEGSKA (reference sequence). CDR3 size: 13 residues. CDR3 protein: CSARQGAKNIQYF. The CDR3 nucleotides are TGCAGTGCTAGGCAGGGAGCCAAAAACATTCAGTACTTC.

The chain recombines TRBV11-1 with TRBJ2-7; 7 nucleotides agree with TRBD2. CDR3 length: 17 residues. The V gene's germline CDR1 is SGHAT and CDR2 FQDESV (reference sequence). Trimming cost V 1 base and J 1 base; bases outside gene matches: 10. The CDR3 nucleotides are TGTGCCAGCAGCTTAGTATCAACTAGCGCTTTTTCCTACGAGCAGTACTTC. Translated: CASSLVSTSAFSYEQYF. Filled out from reference TRBV11-1 and TRBJ2-7, the complete variable domain reads EAEVAQSPRYKITEKSQAVAFWCDPISGHATLYWYRQILGQGPELLVQFQDESVVDDSQLPKDRFSAERLKGVDSTLKIQPAELGDSAMYLCASSLVSTSAFSYEQYFGPGTRLTVT.

This clonotype came up a few times. J is TRBJ2-5 and V is TRBV7-9; D remains unclear. The CDR3 loop spans 14 amino acids. The germline V and J ends were trimmed by 3 bases and 2 bases, with 10 bases remaining between them. Germline V gene sequence: CDR1 SEHNR, CDR2 FQNEAQ (reference sequence). The CDR3 DNA follows: TGTGCCAGCAGCTTTTTTTTGGAGCAAGAGACCCAGTACTTC. Translation gives CASSFFLEQETQYF.

A few counts support this clonotype. The rearrangement joins TRBV6-4 to TRBJ2-3, with D hard to call. Trimming took off 6 bases at V and 0 bases at J, with 22 bases between the two ends. Germline loops: CDR1 MRHNA, CDR2 SNTAGT. This CDR3 has 18 amino acids. CDR3 in DNA: TGTGCCAGCAGCGTGACTCACTACTCCCGTACTAGCACAGATACGCAGTATTTT. This sequence encodes CASSVTHYSRTSTDTQYF.

This clonotype was counted a few times. The chain joins TRBV24-1 to TRBJ2-1; TRBD2 might be the D (6 bases). CDR1 is KGHDR and CDR2 is SFDVKD in the germline V gene. The CDR3 is 18 amino acids. Deletions cut 5 bases from V and 12 bases from J, with 31 bases between. As DNA, the CDR3 is TGTGCCACCAGTGGACAGTCTCCTCTAGCGATAGGGCCGTGGGTGCAGTTCTTC. It yields the protein CATSGQSPLAIGPWVQFF.

This clonotype was counted between two and nine times. The chain uses TRBV11-2 and TRBJ2-2; no definite D call. CDR3 length: 17 residues. Per germline, CDR1 SGHAT and CDR2 FQNNGV. Trimming stripped 3 bases from V and 0 bases from J, with 14 bases between. For the CDR3, the DNA is TGTGCCAGCAGCTTCGGCAGGCGCTCCGCGAACACCGGGGAGCTGTTTTTT. This gives the protein CASSFGRRSANTGELFF.

The genes are TRBV12-3 or TRBV12-4 and TRBJ2-1; D may match TRBD1 or TRBD2 (5 bases each). The CDR3 runs 16 residues. The germline V and J ends were trimmed by 6 bases and 0 bases, with 15 bases remaining between them. The CDR3 DNA reads as TGTGCCAGCAGGAGCAGGGACGGCTACTCCTACAATGAGCAGTTCTTC. Translated: CASRSRDGYSYNEQFF.

This chain uses TRBV5-1 with TRBJ2-5, with a tentative D call TRBD2 (6 bases). Germline assignment: CDR1 SGHRS and CDR2 YFSETQ. V was cut by 0 bases and J by 5 bases, with 11 bases left in between. The CDR3 is made up of 14 amino acids. The CDR3 sequence: CASSLDGGMETQYF. The CDR3 DNA reads TGCGCCAGCAGCTTGGATGGAGGGATGGAGACCCAGTACTTC.

The chain carries TRBV21-1 and TRBJ2-1; TRBD1 is the table's D call and was not checked against the DNA. TRBV21-1 is described as a pseudogene. This CDR3 has 15 residues. The CDR3 sequence: CASSNGDHRGVEQFF. DNA for the CDR3: TGTGCCAGCAGCAATGGGGATCACAGGGGTGTTGAGCAGTTCTTC.

The chain joins TRBV20-1 to TRBJ2-6; 8 nucleotides line up with TRBD1. Germline loops: CDR1 DFQATT, CDR2 SNEGSKA (reference sequence). With 5 bases clipped from V and 0 bases from J, the junction kept 3 bases outside the gene matches. The CDR3 is 15 amino acids. The chain's CDR3 is CSAWTGSSGANVLTF. Written as DNA, the CDR3 is TGCAGTGCTTGGACAGGGTCCTCTGGGGCCAACGTCCTGACTTTC.

The sample holds a few counts of this clonotype. The chain employs TRBV12-3 or TRBV12-4 and TRBJ1-1; maybe TRBD1 (6 bases). The length of the CDR3 is 11 residues. The V end was cut by 3 bases, the J end by 10 bases, with 9 bases between. The CDR3 region is CASSFGGAAFF. The CDR3 DNA follows: TGTGCCAGCAGTTTCGGGGGGGCAGCTTTCTTT.

The rearrangement joins TRBV28 to TRBJ2-7; TRBD2 agrees at 9 bases. This CDR3 is built from 15 residues. Looked up from germline, CDR1 is MDHEN and CDR2 is SYDVKM. The V and J ends lost 4 bases and 2 bases, in that order; junction bases with no gene match: 6. The CDR3 here is CASSSLAGSTYEQYF. In DNA, the CDR3 is TGTGCCAGCAGTTCCCTAGCGGGATCCACCTACGAGCAGTACTTC.

This clonotype was picked up a small number of times. CDR3 nucleotides: TGTGCCAGCAGCTTAGGACTAGAGTCCTACGAGCAGTACTTC. It specifies CASSLGLESYEQYF. V and J are TRBV7-6 and TRBJ2-7, with a tentative D call TRBD2 (6 bases). Germline V gene sequence: CDR1 SGHVS, CDR2 FNYEAQ. V lost 1 base to trimming and J lost 1 base, with 8 bases between them. This CDR3 has 14 amino acids.

The sample holds a few counts of this clonotype. This sequence joins TRBV12-3 or TRBV12-4 and TRBJ2-1, with 16 bases aligning to TRBD2. This CDR3 is built from 18 residues. J gave up 7 bases and V 3 bases, and 9 bases lay outside the gene matches. DNA of the CDR3: TGTGCCAGCAGTTTGGAGGGGGGACTAGCGGGAGGGAGGAATGAGCAGTTCTTC. Translation: CASSLEGGLAGGRNEQFF.

Concerning this clonotype: The conserved closing phenylalanine or tryptophan is absent in this CDR3, likely reflecting a read error. The DNA is left out, because the CDR3 cannot be placed on it with certainty; the CDR3 is given as TCRdb lists it. V is TRBV7-7 and J is TRBJ2-5; TRBD1 is taken as the D call from the table, unchecked against the DNA. The CDR3 region is 11 residues in length, termini included. Germline V gene data show CDR1 as SSHAT and CDR2 as FNYEAQ (reference sequence). CDR3 sequence reads: CASSGSGTVLY.

As for this clonotype: Germline and junction disagree at one end, which may indicate a read error. V and J are TRBV7-8 and TRBJ2-1; 13 bases agree with TRBD2. This CDR3 comprises 17 residues. CDR1 is SGHVS and CDR2 is FQNEAQ in the germline V gene. CDR3 DNA sequence: TGTGCCAGCAGCTCGTTACTAGCGGGAGGGGTGTACAGTGAGCAGTTCTTC. It translates to CASSSLLAGGVYSEQFF.